This is a list of T cell receptor beta chains from one sample in a study of technical replicates of blood from a few donors. The protocol was immunoSEQ multiplex PCR, while the TCRdb copy is restricted to in-frame clones and leaves out a portion. This sample has tens of thousands of clones, with 96% found just once. Sequencing was carried out using T cells isolated from PBMCs. The receptors derive from a human donor in good health. Both conserved end residues are part of each CDR3.

>TRBJ1-1|TRBV4-2|15
CASSRDRPLMAEAFF
>TRBJ1-5|TRBV5-4|13
CASSSGLDQPQHF
>TRBJ2-5|TRBV7-9|15
CASSPTWQGPETQYF
>TRBJ2-7|TRBV2|17
CASSSSQDRVVPYEQYF
>TRBJ1-5|TRBV7-9|15
CASSLTGGTNQPQHF
>TRBJ1-2|TRBV18|13
CASSSTGNYGYTF
>TRBJ2-2|TRBV7-9|11
CASRFNGELFF
>TRBJ2-3|TRBV9|17
CASSVGGGRESTDTQYF
>TRBJ2-7|TRBV5-1|18
CASSLGGLKGASSYEQYF
>TRBJ1-4|TRBV11-2|13
CASSFTGVEKLFF
>TRBJ2-7|TRBV28|12
CASSSGTGWRYF
>TRBJ1-2|TRBV10-3|16
CAISESDWSTNYGYTF
>TRBJ1-4|TRBV4-3|14
CASSQGQGAEKLFF
>TRBJ1-1|TRBV6-1|15
CASSVRTGPNTEAFF
>TRBJ1-2|TRBV6-1|15
CASSPQTGGNYGYTF
>TRBJ2-7|TRBV7-6|13
CASSLGTAGEQYF
>TRBJ2-3|TRBV7-3|17
CASSSSGRVSSTDTQYF
>TRBJ1-4|TRBV4-1|16
CASSQAWGTGFRKLFF
>TRBJ2-3|TRBV7-2|14
CASSLGGRTDTQYF
>TRBJ2-2|TRBV4-3|17
CASSQVPGLANTGELFF
>TRBJ1-5|TRBV6-4|17
CASSDPQGAFVGQPQHF
>TRBJ2-1|TRBV7-9|16
CASSLVDRGLYNEQFF
>TRBJ1-4|TRBV6-5|13
CASSYGRLEKLFF
>TRBJ1-5|TRBV28|13
CASTEGGEQPQHF
>TRBJ2-5|TRBV30|15
CAWSVRLAGLETQYF
>TRBJ2-1|TRBV7-6|13
CASSRESYNEQFF
>TRBJ2-1|TRBV19|11
CASSNVGEQFF
>TRBJ2-3|TRBV28|12
CAIRGRVDTQYF
>TRBJ1-2|TRBV28|15
CASSLTGEGNYGYTF
>TRBJ1-2|TRBV28|12
CASSYRARGYTF
>TRBJ2-7|TRBV19|14
CASSIGTVAREQYF
>TRBJ1-1|TRBV2|15
CASSETGQTNTEAFF
>TRBJ1-2|TRBV5-5|18
CASSFDGSNLGAFYGYTF
>TRBJ1-5|TRBV2|14
CASSDRGGNQPQHF
>TRBJ1-5|TRBV9|16
CASSVGKGFGNQPQHF
>TRBJ2-5|TRBV29-1|14
CSAGGLARGETQYF
>TRBJ1-4|TRBV7-2|17
CASSSPQGGADNEKLFF
>TRBJ2-1|TRBV9|15
CASSSRGQGYNEQFF
>TRBJ2-2|TRBV5-1|17
CASSSNPGHQNTGELFF